Presented here are 23 T cell receptor beta chains from one specimen sequenced in a study of metastatic and nonmetastatic thyroid tumors. From the PCR reads, TCRdb re-called clones with MiXCR. The repertoire holds tens of thousands of clones, with roughly 20% as singletons. Each patient came to thyroid surgery without any prior treatment (of any kind). The sequenced sample was blood. These receptor sequences come from a female donor with papillary thyroid cancer or a benign thyroid nodule (not recorded which). Some clones in this sample may be carry-over from other donors' samples.

In this sample, this clone turned up many times. The chain joins TRBV5-4 to TRBJ2-5; D gene unclear. V lost 4 bases, J lost 1 base, and 2 bases lay in between. The CDR3 sequence is 11 residues long. Germline V lookup: CDR1 SGHNT, CDR2 YYREEE (reference sequence). CDR3 loop: CASSIQETQYF. In nucleotides, the CDR3 is TGTGCCAGCAGCATCCAAGAGACCCAGTACTTC. The whole variable domain, filled in from reference TRBV5-4 and TRBJ2-5, reads ETGVTQSPTHLIKTRGQQVTLRCSSQSGHNTVSWYQQALGQGPQFIFQYYREEENGRGNFPPRFSGLQFPNYSSELNVNALELDDSALYLCASSIQETQYFGPGTRLLVL.

This clone has ten or more counts. V gene TRBV15 combines with J gene TRBJ2-5; D unresolved. The CDR3 sequence is 13 residues long. Looked up from germline, CDR1 is LNHNV and CDR2 is YYDKDF (reference sequence). V shed 1 base and J shed 5 bases, with 8 bases lying between them. CDR3 sequence: CATSRGPRETQYF. In DNA form, the CDR3 reads TGTGCCACCAGCAGAGGTCCACGCGAGACCCAGTACTTC.

In its sample, this clone was seen many times. The rearrangement joins TRBV29-1 to TRBJ1-1; no firm D call. Trimming took off 6 bases at V and 10 bases at J, with 15 bases between the two ends. Germline V gene sequence: CDR1 SQVTM, CDR2 ANQGSEA. The CDR3 totals 11 residues. CDR3 in amino acids: CSVRRAVAAFF. The CDR3 DNA is TGCAGCGTCCGAAGGGCAGTAGCAGCTTTCTTT.

This clone was picked up many times. V is TRBV19 and J is TRBJ2-4, with 9 nucleotides matching TRBD2. J was trimmed by 5 bases and V by 4 bases; bases with no gene match: 3. The CDR3 extends over 14 amino acids. Germline lookup yields CDR1 LNHDA and CDR2 SQIVND (reference sequence). CDR3 protein: CASSTLAGQNIQYF. CDR3 nucleotides: TGTGCCAGTAGTACTCTAGCGGGGCAAAACATTCAGTACTTC.

The chain combines TRBV5-1 with TRBJ2-2; D might be TRBD1 (6 bases). Germline loops: CDR1 SGHRS, CDR2 YFSETQ. Trimming pared 3 bases from V and 5 bases from J, leaving 14 bases between. The CDR3 has 15 amino acids. The DNA for the CDR3 is TGCGCCAGCAGCTCCCGCTCCGGGACAACCGGGGAGCTGTTTTTT. Translation gives CASSSRSGTTGELFF.

This clone was counted many times. The chain employs TRBV2 and TRBJ1-5; 7 positions agree with TRBD1. This CDR3 is 20 amino acids long. Unmatched junction bases numbered 15, after V lost 1 base and J lost 0 bases. Germline CDR1 and CDR2: SNHLY and FYNNEI. CDR3 region: CASSEDSGTAGWYSNQPQHF. The CDR3, as DNA: TGTGCCAGCAGTGAAGATTCTGGGACAGCGGGATGGTATAGCAATCAGCCCCAGCATTTT.

Note on this clone: This may come from a read error, since a much larger clone is one base off. This same CDR3 is encoded by further DNA sequences in the sample. The chain employs TRBV7-9 and TRBJ2-5, with D perhaps matching TRBD2 (6 bases). CDR1 is SEHNR and CDR2 is FQNEAQ in the germline V gene (reference sequence). V lost 5 bases and J 3 bases, leaving 13 bases between the germline ends. The CDR3 loop spans 14 amino acids. As DNA, the CDR3 is TGTGCCAGCAGCCAAGGTACGGGGGAAGAGACCCAGTACTTC. It yields the protein CASSQGTGEETQYF.

The rearrangement links TRBV5-6 to TRBJ1-2; D is perhaps TRBD1 (5 bases). The V gene lost 4 bases and the J gene lost 3 bases, with 13 bases spanning the gap. CDR3 size: 14 residues. The germline CDR1 and CDR2 sequences are SGHDT and YYEEEE. CDR3 sequence: CASSPYIGDYGYTF. The CDR3 nucleotides are TGTGCCAGCAGCCCATACATAGGGGACTATGGCTACACCTTC.

This clone was counted only a few times. A much bigger clone sits one base away, suggesting this may be a read error. The chain uses TRBV20-1 and TRBJ1-2; TRBD1 is a possible D gene (6 bases). Trimming shortened V by 6 bases and J by 6 bases, and 14 bases separated the two germline ends. The length of the CDR3 is 12 residues. In germline, CDR1 is DFQATT, CDR2 SNEGSKA (reference sequence). CDR3 DNA: TGCAGTGCGCGGGACATGACGGATGGCTACACCTTC. Amino acids: CSARDMTDGYTF.

Ten or more counts support this clone. Other DNA sequences in this specimen translate into the identical CDR3. The chain joins TRBV11-3 to TRBJ2-1; TRBD2 matches at 10 bases. Trimming took 5 bases from V and 7 from J; bases not matched to a gene: 8. The CDR3 runs to 15 residues. Germline CDR1 and CDR2: SGHNT and YENEEA. The CDR3 region has the DNA TGTGCCAGCAGCCGCGGAGCGGGAGGGGGGAATGAGCAGTTCTTC. This gives the protein CASSRGAGGGNEQFF.

A remark on this clone: This may be a read error, as it is one base from a much larger clone. V and J are TRBV7-9 and TRBJ1-5; no clear D. V was pared by 11 bases and J by 2 bases, with 13 bases between. The CDR3 is 13 residues long. Germline V gene data show CDR1 as SEHNR and CDR2 as FQNEAQ (reference sequence). CDR3 bases: TGTGCCGTCGACAACGGGGGCAATCAGCCCCAGCATTTT. Amino acids: CAVDNGGNQPQHF.

This clone showed up many times. This chain connects TRBV29-1 to TRBJ2-1; the match to TRBD1 covers 9 bases. V was pared by 6 bases and J by 7 bases, with 10 bases of the junction left unmatched. The CDR3 spans 14 residues. Germline V gene sequence: CDR1 SQVTM, CDR2 ANQGSEA. Written as DNA, the CDR3 is TGCAGCGTCGTAACTCGGGACAGGGTGAATGAGCAGTTCTTC. Protein product: CSVVTRDRVNEQFF.

Sample share makes this clone medium-sized. V gene TRBV28 combines with J gene TRBJ2-7, with D possibly matching TRBD1 (5 bases). Germline assignment: CDR1 MDHEN and CDR2 SYDVKM. The CDR3 runs to 16 residues. V dropped 6 bases and J dropped 5 bases, with 23 bases sitting between them. The CDR3 DNA reads TGTGCCAGCAGGGGGCAGGACCCGTCGAGTGCCCACGAGCAGTACTTC. Translation gives CASRGQDPSSAHEQYF.

The V and J genes are TRBV20-1 and TRBJ2-6; 9 nucleotides align to TRBD1. From germline, CDR1 is DFQATT and CDR2 SNEGSKA (reference sequence). This CDR3 is built from 18 residues. V lost 4 bases and J lost 4; bases outside the gene matches: 14. The CDR3 DNA follows: TGCAGTGCTACCCCCTGGGAGACAGGGGGGTTAGGGGCCAACGTCCTGACTTTC. Its protein is CSATPWETGGLGANVLTF.

This clone was recorded at least ten times. Other DNA sequences in the same sample also yield this CDR3. The chain has TRBV7-9 and TRBJ2-5; D ambiguous. Per the germline V gene, CDR1 is SEHNR and CDR2 is FQNEAQ (reference sequence). V was trimmed by 6 bases and J by 4 bases, leaving 9 bases between them. CDR3 size: 12 residues. CDR3 sequence: CASRGRGETQYF. DNA of the CDR3: TGTGCCAGCAGAGGTCGAGGAGAGACCCAGTACTTC.

This clone was detected only a few times. Since a much larger clone is just one base distant, this may be a read error. The chain couples TRBV4-3 to TRBJ2-5; TRBD2 agrees at 7 bases. This CDR3 has 20 amino acids. The ends lost 0 bases at V and 5 bases at J; junction bases unmatched: 21. Germline lookup yields CDR1 LGHNA and CDR2 YSLEER. The CDR3 DNA follows: TGCGCCAGCAGCCAAGAAACAGGCCCGGCCTATCTAGCGGCGAGGGAGACCCAGTACTTC. This translates into CASSQETGPAYLAARETQYF.

This clone was seen ten or more times. This chain links TRBV29-1 with TRBJ2-3; D uncertain. CDR1 is SQVTM and CDR2 is ANQGSEA in the germline V gene. Trimming removed 0 bases from V and 8 bases from J, with 9 bases in between. This CDR3 region has 12 residues. The CDR3 coding sequence is TGCAGCGTTGAAGACCAGATTTCTACGCAGTATTTT. It yields the protein CSVEDQISTQYF.

The V call is TRBV7-9, the J call TRBJ2-7; perhaps TRBD2 as D (6 bases). Germline V gene sequence: CDR1 SEHNR, CDR2 FQNEAQ (reference sequence). Trimming cost V 9 bases and J 3 bases, with 15 bases left between them. The CDR3 loop spans 13 amino acids. CDR3 in amino acids: CASRRESFYEQYF. In DNA form, the CDR3 reads TGTGCCAGTAGGCGGGAAAGTTTCTACGAGCAGTACTTC.

Turning to this clone: This could be a read error, since a much larger clone is one nucleotide away. The rearrangement uses TRBV20-1 and TRBJ2-3, with unresolved D. The CDR3 runs to 13 residues. Germline lookup yields CDR1 DFQATT and CDR2 SNEGSKA (reference sequence). V shed 3 bases and J shed 2 bases, with 9 bases lying between them. DNA for the CDR3: TGCAGTGCTAGGCAGGTAAACACAGATACGCAGTATTTT. Its protein is CSARQVNTDTQYF.

The chain recombines TRBV20-1 with TRBJ2-3; 9 positions match TRBD1. J lost 0 bases, V lost 7 bases, and 23 bases had no gene match. The CDR3 loop spans 20 amino acids. CDR1 and CDR2 from the germline V gene are DFQATT and SNEGSKA (reference sequence). CDR3 in amino acids: CSDQSSRTGALATSTDTQYF. DNA for the CDR3: TGCAGTGATCAAAGCTCCAGGACAGGGGCCCTAGCAACGAGCACAGATACGCAGTATTTT.

The chain is built from TRBV28 and TRBJ2-7; TRBD1 matches at 7 bases. CDR3 length equals 12 residues. The junction had 6 bases not matched to a gene; V was cut back by 6 bases and J by 7 bases. CDR1 and CDR2 (germline): MDHEN, SYDVKM. The DNA of the CDR3 is TGTGCCAGCAGCTTTTCGACAGGGGAGCAGTACTTC. This translates into CASSFSTGEQYF.

This clone is classed as medium-sized (0.01 to 0.1%). V is TRBV6-2 or TRBV6-3 and J is TRBJ2-5; D is possibly TRBD1 or TRBD2 (6 bases each). Per germline, CDR1 MNHEY and CDR2 SVGEGT. Trimming took off 4 bases at V and 0 bases at J, with 12 bases between the two ends. CDR3 length equals 15 residues. The CDR3 spells CASSLWRGYQETQYF. The CDR3 DNA reads TGTGCCAGCAGTTTATGGAGGGGGTACCAAGAGACCCAGTACTTC.

This clone was found many times. This sequence joins TRBV6-1 and TRBJ1-5, with D unclear. The V end lost 8 bases, the J end lost 0 bases, and 14 bases lay between the germline ends. The CDR3 sequence is 15 residues long. Per the germline V gene, CDR1 is MNHNS and CDR2 is SASEGT. The CDR3 protein is CASVVGRYSNQPQHF. DNA of the CDR3: TGTGCCAGCGTCGTCGGACGATATAGCAATCAGCCCCAGCATTTT.